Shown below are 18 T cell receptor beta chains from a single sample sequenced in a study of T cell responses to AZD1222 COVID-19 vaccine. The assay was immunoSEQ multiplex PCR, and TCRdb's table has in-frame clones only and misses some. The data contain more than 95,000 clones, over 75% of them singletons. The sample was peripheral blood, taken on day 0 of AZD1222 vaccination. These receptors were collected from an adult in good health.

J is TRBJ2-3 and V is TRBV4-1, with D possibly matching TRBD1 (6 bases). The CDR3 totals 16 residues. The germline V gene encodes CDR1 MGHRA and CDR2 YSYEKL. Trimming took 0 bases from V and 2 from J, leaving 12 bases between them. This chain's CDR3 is CASSQEGRDNTDTQYF. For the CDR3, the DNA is TGCGCCAGCAGCCAAGAGGGTCGGGACAACACAGATACGCAGTATTTT.

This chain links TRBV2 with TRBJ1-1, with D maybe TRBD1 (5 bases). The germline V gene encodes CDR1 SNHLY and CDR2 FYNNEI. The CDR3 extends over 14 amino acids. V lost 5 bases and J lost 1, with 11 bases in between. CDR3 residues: CASSSTGGNTEAFF. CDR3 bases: TGTGCCAGCAGTTCTACAGGAGGGAACACTGAAGCTTTCTTT. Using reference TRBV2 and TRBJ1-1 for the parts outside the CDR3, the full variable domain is EPEVTQTPSHQVTQMGQEVILRCVPISNHLYFYWYRQILGQKVEFLVSFYNNEISEKSEIFDDQFSVERPDGSNFTLKIRSTKLEDSAMYFCASSSTGGNTEAFFGQGTRLTVV.

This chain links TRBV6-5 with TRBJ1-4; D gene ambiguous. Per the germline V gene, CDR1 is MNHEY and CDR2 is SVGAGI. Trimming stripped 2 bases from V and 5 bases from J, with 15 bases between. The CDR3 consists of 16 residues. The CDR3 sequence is CASSYSGLGKNEKLFF. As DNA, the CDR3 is TGTGCCAGCAGTTACAGTGGTTTGGGGAAGAATGAAAAACTGTTTTTT.

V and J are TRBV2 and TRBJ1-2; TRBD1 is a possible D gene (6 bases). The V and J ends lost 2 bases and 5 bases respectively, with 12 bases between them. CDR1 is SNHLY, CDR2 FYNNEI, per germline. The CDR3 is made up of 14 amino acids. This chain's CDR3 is CASSEPGGVYGYTF. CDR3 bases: TGTGCCAGCAGTGAACCGGGGGGCGTTTATGGCTACACCTTC.

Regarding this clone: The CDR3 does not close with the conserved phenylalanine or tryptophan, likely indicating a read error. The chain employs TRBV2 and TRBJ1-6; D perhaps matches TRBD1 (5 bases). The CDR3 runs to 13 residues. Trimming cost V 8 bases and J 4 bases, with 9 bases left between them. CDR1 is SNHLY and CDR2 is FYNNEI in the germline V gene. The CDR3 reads CASGDLYNSPLHL. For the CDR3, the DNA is TGTGCCAGCGGGGACTTGTATAATTCACCCCTCCACCTT.

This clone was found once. The CDR3 here is CASSELAGFTEAFF. The CDR3 DNA reads TGTGCCAGCAGCGAACTCGCAGGGTTCACTGAAGCTTTCTTT. The chain employs TRBV7-3 and TRBJ1-1; D is possibly TRBD1 (5 bases). Per germline, CDR1 SGHTA and CDR2 FQGTGA. This CDR3 region has 14 residues. The germline V and J ends were trimmed by 5 bases and 4 bases, with 14 bases remaining between them.

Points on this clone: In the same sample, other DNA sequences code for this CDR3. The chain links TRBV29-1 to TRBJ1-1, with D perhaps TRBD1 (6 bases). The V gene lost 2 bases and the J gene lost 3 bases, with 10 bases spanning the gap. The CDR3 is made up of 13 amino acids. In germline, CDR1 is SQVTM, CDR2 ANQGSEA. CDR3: CSVERGRDTEAFF. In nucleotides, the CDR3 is TGCAGCGTTGAACGGGGGCGGGACACTGAAGCTTTCTTT.

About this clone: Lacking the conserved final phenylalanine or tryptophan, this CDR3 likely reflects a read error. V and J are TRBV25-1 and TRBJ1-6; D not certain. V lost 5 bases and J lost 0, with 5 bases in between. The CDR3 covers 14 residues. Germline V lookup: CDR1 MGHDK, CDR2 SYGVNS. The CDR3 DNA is TGTGCCAGCAGTTCCAGCTCCTATAATTCACCCCTCCACCTT. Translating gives CASSSSSYNSPLHL.

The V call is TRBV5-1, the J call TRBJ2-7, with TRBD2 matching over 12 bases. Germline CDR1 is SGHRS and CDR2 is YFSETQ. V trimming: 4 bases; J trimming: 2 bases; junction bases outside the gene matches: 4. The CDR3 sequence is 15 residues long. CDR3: CASSPLAGGAYEQYF. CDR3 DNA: TGCGCCAGCAGCCCCCTAGCGGGGGGGGCCTACGAGCAGTACTTC.

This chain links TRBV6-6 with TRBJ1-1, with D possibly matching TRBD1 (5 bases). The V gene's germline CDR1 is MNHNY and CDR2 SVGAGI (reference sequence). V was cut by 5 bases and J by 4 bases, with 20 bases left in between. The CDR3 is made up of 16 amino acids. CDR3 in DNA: TGTGCCAGCAGTACGCGCGGAGGGGAGATGGGCACTGAAGCTTTCTTT. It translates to CASSTRGGEMGTEAFF.

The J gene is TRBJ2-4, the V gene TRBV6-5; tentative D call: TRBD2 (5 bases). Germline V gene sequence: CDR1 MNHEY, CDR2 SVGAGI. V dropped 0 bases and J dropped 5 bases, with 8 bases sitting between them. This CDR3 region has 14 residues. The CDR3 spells CASSYSGNENIQYF. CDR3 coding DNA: TGTGCCAGCAGTTACTCCGGGAACGAAAACATTCAGTACTTC.

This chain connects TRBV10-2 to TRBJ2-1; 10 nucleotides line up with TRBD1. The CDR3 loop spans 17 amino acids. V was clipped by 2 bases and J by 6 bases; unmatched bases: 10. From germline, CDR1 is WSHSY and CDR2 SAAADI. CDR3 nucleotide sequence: TGCGCCAGCAGTGAGCCCTACGGGACAGGGGCTTTCAATGAGCAGTTCTTC. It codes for CASSEPYGTGAFNEQFF.

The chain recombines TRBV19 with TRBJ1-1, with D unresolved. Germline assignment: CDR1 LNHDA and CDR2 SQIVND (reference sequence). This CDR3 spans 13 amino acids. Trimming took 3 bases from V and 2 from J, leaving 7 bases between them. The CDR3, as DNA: TGTGCCAGTAGTATGACTTTTAACACTGAAGCTTTCTTT. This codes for CASSMTFNTEAFF.

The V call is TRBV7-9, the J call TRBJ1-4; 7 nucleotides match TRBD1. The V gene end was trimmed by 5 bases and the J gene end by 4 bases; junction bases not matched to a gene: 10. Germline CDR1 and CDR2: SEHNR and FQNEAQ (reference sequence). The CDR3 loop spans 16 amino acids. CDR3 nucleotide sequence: TGTGCCAGCAGCGCCCCCGGGACAGCGGTTAATGAAAAACTGTTTTTT. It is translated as CASSAPGTAVNEKLFF.

CDR3 protein: CASSEGENEQFF. For the CDR3, the DNA is TGTGCCAGCAGCGAGGGGGAGAATGAGCAGTTCTTC. This chain uses TRBV7-2 with TRBJ2-1; possibly TRBD1 for D (6 bases). CDR1 is SGHTA and CDR2 is FQGNSA in the germline V gene. This CDR3 spans 12 amino acids. The V end lost 5 bases, the J end lost 7 bases, and 9 bases lay between the germline ends. The full variable domain, in which reference TRBV7-2 and TRBJ2-1 provide the parts outside the CDR3, is GAGVSQSPSNKVTEKGKDVELRCDPISGHTALYWYRQSLGQGLEFLIYFQGNSAPDKSGLPSDRFSAERTGGSVSTLTIQRTQQEDSAVYLCASSEGENEQFFGPGTRLTVL.

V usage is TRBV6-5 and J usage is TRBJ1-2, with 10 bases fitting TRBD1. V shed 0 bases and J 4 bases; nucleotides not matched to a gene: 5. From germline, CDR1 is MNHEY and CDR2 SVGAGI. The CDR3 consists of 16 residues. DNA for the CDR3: TGTGCCAGCAGTTACTCGGAGGGACAGGGGCTCTATGGCTACACCTTC. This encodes CASSYSEGQGLYGYTF.

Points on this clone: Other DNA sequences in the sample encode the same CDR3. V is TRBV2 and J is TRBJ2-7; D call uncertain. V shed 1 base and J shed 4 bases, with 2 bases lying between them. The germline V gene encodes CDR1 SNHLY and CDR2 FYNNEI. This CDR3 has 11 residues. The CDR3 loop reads CASSEGYEQYF. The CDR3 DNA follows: TGTGCCAGCAGTGAAGGTTACGAGCAGTACTTC.

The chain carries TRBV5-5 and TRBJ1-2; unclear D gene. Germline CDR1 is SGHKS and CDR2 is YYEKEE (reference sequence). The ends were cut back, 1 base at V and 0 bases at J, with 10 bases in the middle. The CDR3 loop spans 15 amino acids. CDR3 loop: CASSLWAGPNYGYTF. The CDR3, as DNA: TGTGCCAGCAGCTTGTGGGCAGGCCCTAACTATGGCTACACCTTC.